Shown below are 21 T cell receptor beta chains from a single sample sequenced in a study of technical replicates of blood from a few donors. Using immunoSEQ multiplex PCR, the repertoire was profiled, and TCRdb retains in-frame clones only, with some absent. The table includes around 68,000 clones, 90% to 95% detected once. Sequenced material: T cells isolated from PBMCs. Receptor source: a human donor in good health. Some clones in this sample may be carry-over from other donors' samples.

The chain uses TRBV5-1 and TRBJ2-7; TRBD2 matches at 15 bases. CDR1 is SGHRS, CDR2 YFSETQ, per germline. The CDR3 loop spans 17 amino acids. V lost 4 bases to trimming and J lost 0 bases; unmatched junction nucleotides: 5. The CDR3 nucleotides read TGCGCCAGCAGCATGGGACTAGCGGGGGGAGCCTCCTACGAGCAGTACTTC. This codes for CASSMGLAGGASYEQYF.

V usage is TRBV4-1 and J usage is TRBJ1-1, with D hard to call. The germline gives CDR1 MGHRA, CDR2 YSYEKL. The CDR3 runs to 15 residues. The ends were cut back, 3 bases at V and 5 bases at J, with 16 bases in the middle. CDR3 residues: CASSHSRRAGTEAFF. The DNA for the CDR3 is TGCGCCAGCAGCCATTCCCGACGGGCGGGGACTGAAGCTTTCTTT.

This clone was seen a handful of times. The chain carries TRBV2 and TRBJ1-5, with D perhaps matching TRBD1 (6 bases). The germline CDR1 and CDR2 sequences are SNHLY and FYNNEI. Trimming pared 6 bases from V and 0 bases from J, leaving 15 bases between. CDR3 length: 16 residues. The CDR3 here is CASRSGTPFSNQPQHF. The CDR3, as DNA: TGTGCCAGCAGGTCCGGGACACCATTTAGCAATCAGCCCCAGCATTTT.

This rearrangement joins TRBV28 to TRBJ2-1; 7 nucleotides align to TRBD2. CDR3 size: 16 residues. Per the germline V gene, CDR1 is MDHEN and CDR2 is SYDVKM. V lost 5 bases, J lost 0 bases, and 7 bases stayed unmatched. CDR3 loop: CASSPSGGSSYNEQFF. Here the CDR3 DNA reads TGTGCCAGCAGTCCCTCTGGCGGGAGCTCCTACAATGAGCAGTTCTTC.

The chain recombines TRBV19 with TRBJ2-5; 9 bases align to TRBD2. V shed 6 bases, J shed 5 bases, and the junction held 10 bases outside the gene matches. CDR1 and CDR2 (germline): LNHDA, SQIVND (reference sequence). CDR3 length: 15 amino acids. CDR3 bases: TGTGCCAGTAGCCCCGCGGGAGGGCCCTGGGAGACCCAGTACTTC. Residues: CASSPAGGPWETQYF.

This chain joins TRBV29-1 and TRBJ1-2; a possible D gene is TRBD1 (5 bases). Germline V gene lookup returns CDR1 SQVTM and CDR2 ANQGSEA. Trimming stripped 5 bases from V and 1 base from J, with 14 bases between. This CDR3 is 14 amino acids long. Written as DNA, the CDR3 is TGCAGCGTTAAATTGTGGGGGGGTAACTATGGCTACACCTTC. Its protein product is CSVKLWGGNYGYTF.

The V and J genes are TRBV19 and TRBJ2-2; 10 bases are shared with TRBD2. CDR3 length equals 17 residues. V lost 7 bases and J lost 5; bases outside the gene matches: 13. Looked up from germline, CDR1 is LNHDA and CDR2 is SQIVND (reference sequence). The CDR3 here is CASTPQAGGRRTGELFF. The DNA for the CDR3 is TGTGCCAGTACCCCTCAAGCGGGGGGGCGGCGGACCGGGGAGCTGTTTTTT.

This chain uses TRBV15 with TRBJ1-3, with D tentatively TRBD1 (5 bases). With 0 bases removed from V and 2 bases from J, the gap between germline ends came to 14 bases. Germline V gene lookup returns CDR1 LNHNV and CDR2 YYDKDF (reference sequence). The length of the CDR3 is 17 residues. Here the CDR3 DNA reads TGTGCCACCAGCAGAGATAGTAGGGGATTCGCTGGAAACACCATATATTTT. Amino acid sequence: CATSRDSRGFAGNTIYF.

The chain employs TRBV28 and TRBJ2-7; D gene unclear. Germline CDR1 and CDR2: MDHEN and SYDVKM. The CDR3 is made up of 15 amino acids. V was trimmed by 5 bases and J by 0 bases, leaving 14 bases between them. CDR3 sequence (DNA): TGTGCCAGCAGTCAAATGGGCATATACTCCTACGAGCAGTACTTC. Protein product: CASSQMGIYSYEQYF. The whole variable domain, remainder taken from reference TRBV28 and TRBJ2-7, is DVKVTQSSRYLVKRTGEKVFLECVQDMDHENMFWYRQDPGLGLRLIYFSYDVKMKEKGDIPEGYSVSREKKERFSLILESASTNQTSMYLCASSQMGIYSYEQYFGPGTRLTVT.

This chain uses TRBV29-1 with TRBJ2-1; D remains ambiguous. V lost 5 bases to trimming and J lost 4 bases, with 12 bases between them. The length of the CDR3 is 13 residues. Germline CDR1 reads SQVTM; CDR2 reads ANQGSEA. The DNA for the CDR3 is TGCAGCGTTATACCGAATACTTACAATGAGCAGTTCTTC. This encodes CSVIPNTYNEQFF.

The chain couples TRBV29-1 to TRBJ1-1, with a possible D match to TRBD1 (6 bases). Germline assignment: CDR1 SQVTM and CDR2 ANQGSEA. The CDR3 runs to 12 residues. V was shortened by 6 bases and J by 0 bases, with 8 bases between the two germline ends. The CDR3 loop reads CSVGTLNTEAFF. The CDR3 nucleotides read TGCAGCGTCGGGACACTGAACACTGAAGCTTTCTTT.

The V and J genes are TRBV6-1 and TRBJ2-3; D is perhaps TRBD1 (5 bases). Trimming shortened V by 1 base and J by 6 bases, and 23 bases separated the two germline ends. The CDR3 extends over 18 amino acids. Germline V gene data show CDR1 as MNHNS and CDR2 as SASEGT. The CDR3 DNA follows: TGTGCCAGCAGTGAAGGGGTGACAGCCCTAAGTTCGGTGGATACGCAGTATTTT. It codes for CASSEGVTALSSVDTQYF.

Here the CDR3 DNA reads TGTGCCAGCAGCTTACGAGCGAACACTGAAGCTTTCTTT. This encodes CASSLRANTEAFF. The chain has TRBV7-3 and TRBJ1-1; no clear D gene. The ends were cut back, 2 bases at V and 1 base at J, with 5 bases in the middle. CDR3 length equals 13 residues. From germline, CDR1 is SGHTA and CDR2 FQGTGA. The full variable domain, its missing parts supplied by reference TRBV7-3 and TRBJ1-1, is GAGVSQTPSNKVTEKGKYVELRCDPISGHTALYWYRQSLGQGPEFLIYFQGTGAADDSGLPNDRFFAVRPEGSVSTLKIQRTERGDSAVYLCASSLRANTEAFFGQGTRLTVV.

V is TRBV7-7 and J is TRBJ2-7, with D tentatively TRBD2 (5 bases). Germline CDR1 is SSHAT and CDR2 is FNYEAQ (reference sequence). CDR3 size: 15 residues. Trimming took off 1 base at V and 3 bases at J, with 13 bases between the two ends. CDR3 region: CASSLEAGSHYEQYF. CDR3 nucleotide sequence: TGTGCCAGCAGCTTAGAGGCGGGTAGCCACTACGAGCAGTACTTC.

V gene TRBV18 combines with J gene TRBJ2-7; D is undetermined. Germline CDR1 reads KGHSH; CDR2 reads LQKENI. Trimming took 3 bases from V and 3 from J, leaving 12 bases between them. This CDR3 contains 14 residues. The CDR3 region is CASSPGSHNYEQYF. CDR3 nucleotide sequence: TGTGCCAGCTCACCCGGGTCCCACAACTACGAGCAGTACTTC. The variable domain in full, completed from reference TRBV18 and TRBJ2-7, reads NAGVMQNPRHLVRRRGQEARLRCSPMKGHSHVYWYRQLPEEGLKFMVYLQKENIIDESGMPKERFSAEFPKEGPSILRIQQVVRGDSAAYFCASSPGSHNYEQYFGPGTRLTVT.

This clone was counted only a few times. This chain joins TRBV29-1 and TRBJ1-1; a possible D gene is TRBD1 (5 bases). From germline, CDR1 is SQVTM and CDR2 ANQGSEA. CDR3 size: 12 residues. The V end was cut by 6 bases, the J end by 7 bases, with 15 bases between. CDR3 sequence: CSVPGEQGEAFF. The CDR3 bases are TGCAGCGTCCCCGGTGAGCAGGGTGAAGCTTTCTTT.

The V call is TRBV4-2, the J call TRBJ2-1, with 7 bases lining up with TRBD2. CDR1 LGHNA and CDR2 YNFKEQ come from the germline V gene. The CDR3 contains 18 residues. V shed 0 bases and J 4 bases; nucleotides not matched to a gene: 12. The DNA of the CDR3 is TGTGCCAGCAGCCAAGAGCCCGCGGCAGCGGGGCTTTACAATGAGCAGTTCTTC. This sequence encodes CASSQEPAAAGLYNEQFF.

This sequence joins TRBV11-2 and TRBJ2-5, with D maybe TRBD1 (6 bases). Germline lookup yields CDR1 SGHAT and CDR2 FQNNGV. V lost 4 bases and J 1 base, leaving 25 bases between the germline ends. CDR3 length equals 19 residues. The CDR3: CASSSYFDQGNFLQETQYF. The CDR3 coding sequence is TGTGCCAGCAGCTCTTACTTCGACCAGGGGAACTTCCTCCAAGAGACCCAGTACTTC.

J is TRBJ2-5 and V is TRBV11-2; D remains ambiguous. Trimming left V 2 bases short and J 5 bases short, with 15 bases between. Looked up from germline, CDR1 is SGHAT and CDR2 is FQNNGV. This CDR3 comprises 15 residues. The CDR3 DNA reads TGTGCCAGCAGCTTATCTCGGGTAGTCGGGGAGACCCAGTACTTC. Protein: CASSLSRVVGETQYF.

This rearrangement joins TRBV19 to TRBJ2-6; 12 bases are a match to TRBD2. V lost 6 bases, J lost 2 bases, and 11 bases stayed unmatched. Germline V gene lookup returns CDR1 LNHDA and CDR2 SQIVND (reference sequence). The length of the CDR3 is 19 residues. The CDR3 DNA is TGTGCCAGTAGCCGACTAGCGGGAGAGGTATGGGCTGGGGCCAACGTCCTGACTTTC. Protein sequence: CASSRLAGEVWAGANVLTF.

The chain couples TRBV2 to TRBJ1-1; D not resolved. This CDR3 contains 10 residues. Germline V gives CDR1 SNHLY, CDR2 FYNNEI. The V and J ends lost 1 base and 11 bases respectively, with 5 bases between them. The CDR3 DNA follows: TGTGCCAGCAGTGAAGACAAGGCTTTCTTT. Amino acids: CASSEDKAFF.